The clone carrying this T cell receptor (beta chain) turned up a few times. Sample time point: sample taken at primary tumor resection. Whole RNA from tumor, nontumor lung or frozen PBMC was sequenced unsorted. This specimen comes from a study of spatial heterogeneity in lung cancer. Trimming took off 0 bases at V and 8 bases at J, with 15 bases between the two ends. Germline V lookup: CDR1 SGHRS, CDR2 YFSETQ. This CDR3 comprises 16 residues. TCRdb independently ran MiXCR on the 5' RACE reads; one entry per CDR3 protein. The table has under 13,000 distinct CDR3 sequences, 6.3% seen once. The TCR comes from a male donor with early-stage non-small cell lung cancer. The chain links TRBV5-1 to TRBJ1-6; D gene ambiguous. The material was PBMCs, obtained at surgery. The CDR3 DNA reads TGCGCCAGCAGCTTGGTAGGAGGGAGAGTGGATTCACCCCTCCACTTT. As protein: CASSLVGGRVDSPLHF.